The rows below give T cell receptor beta chains drawn from one sample of a study of cytomegalovirus exposure and HLA in healthy donors. Sequencing used immunoSEQ multiplex PCR; TCRdb keeps in-frame clones, though not all of them. The sample has around 150,000 clones, 60% to 80% seen once. Input material: PBMCs. These receptors were obtained from a male donor in good health and CMV-seronegative. Each CDR3 is given with its conserved first and last residue. The order of the fields is J gene, V gene, clone size, D gene, CDR3 protein, CDR3 DNA. The D gene is left open where the match is weak. Rows give clone size only sometimes, using once, few, many, or a class for an expanded clone.

>TRBJ1-2|TRBV7-9|NA|NA
CASTLAEQGYTF
TGTGCCAGCACCCTAGCGGAGCAGGGCTACACCTTC
>TRBJ1-4|TRBV11-2|NA|NA
CASSQSREKLFF
TGTGCCAGCAGCCAATCGCGGGAAAAACTGTTTTTT
>TRBJ2-7|TRBV5-1|NA|NA
CASSLDSSWQYF
TGCGCCAGCAGCTTGGACAGCTCATGGCAGTACTTC
>TRBJ2-2|TRBV15|few|NA
CATSRTVQNTGELFF
TGTGCCACCAGCAGGACTGTTCAGAACACCGGGGAGCTGTTTTTT
>TRBJ2-7|TRBV11-3|NA|TRBD1
CASSYSEQGYYEQYF
TGTGCCAGCAGCTACTCGGAACAGGGGTATTACGAGCAGTACTTC
>TRBJ2-3|TRBV14|NA|NA
CASSYNRFSTDTQYF
TGTGCCAGCTCGTACAACAGGTTTTCCACAGATACGCAGTATTTT
>TRBJ2-3|TRBV6-4|NA|NA
CASSDLSTDTQYF
TGTGCCAGCAGTGACCTCTCGACAGATACGCAGTATTTT
>TRBJ2-5|TRBV9|NA|NA
CASSVGGLGETQYF
TGTGCCAGCAGCGTAGGGGGACTGGGGGAGACCCAGTACTTC
>TRBJ2-3|TRBV7-2|NA|TRBD2
CASSGRAGDTQYF
TGTGCCAGTAGCGGGAGGGCCGGAGATACGCAGTATTTT
>TRBJ2-7|TRBV27|NA|NA
CASSFRGGPYEQYF
TGTGCCAGCAGTTTCAGGGGTGGGCCCTACGAGCAGTACTTC
>TRBJ1-1|TRBV6-5|NA|TRBD1
CATSTLGRGHTEAFF
TGTGCCACCAGCACGCTCGGCAGGGGGCACACTGAAGCTTTCTTT
>TRBJ2-5|TRBV7-2|NA|TRBD2
CASSHRSGGLETQYF
TGTGCCAGCAGCCACCGTAGCGGGGGATTGGAGACCCAGTACTTC
>TRBJ1-6|TRBV19|NA|TRBD1
CASTNQPNRGGYNSPLHF
TGTGCCAGTACCAACCAACCCAACAGGGGAGGCTATAATTCACCCCTCCACTTT
>TRBJ1-1|TRBV19|NA|TRBD1
CASSPLTQGNTEAFF
TGTGCCAGTAGCCCGCTGACACAGGGGAATACTGAAGCTTTCTTT
>TRBJ1-6|TRBV5-4|NA|NA
CASSWGTGSNSPLHF
TGTGCCAGCAGCTGGGGGACTGGGTCAAATTCACCCCTCCACTTT
>TRBJ1-2|TRBV7-2|NA|NA
CASSYRDGYGYTF
TGTGCCAGCAGTTACAGGGACGGCTATGGCTACACCTTC
>TRBJ2-2|TRBV27|NA|NA
CASSSEGGDLTGELFF
TGTGCCAGCAGTTCGGAGGGGGGGGATCTCACCGGGGAGCTGTTTTTT
>TRBJ2-3|TRBV7-9|NA|TRBD2
CASSLAPSGHTDTQYF
TGTGCCAGCAGCTTAGCCCCTAGCGGGCACACAGATACGCAGTATTTT
>TRBJ2-3|TRBV11-3|NA|NA
CASSPRQGTTDTQYF
TGTGCCAGCAGCCCTAGGCAGGGGACCACAGATACGCAGTATTTT
>TRBJ1-1|TRBV14|NA|TRBD1
CASSFQGVTEAFF
TGTGCCAGCAGCTTCCAGGGGGTCACTGAAGCTTTCTTT
>TRBJ2-7|TRBV6-5|NA|TRBD1
CASRSGQGFYEQYF
TGTGCCAGCAGATCAGGACAGGGGTTCTACGAGCAGTACTTC
>TRBJ2-1|TRBV19|few|TRBD2
CASSNPRSAGGPVEQFF
TGTGCCAGTAGTAACCCACGCTCAGCGGGAGGGCCGGTTGAGCAGTTCTTC
>TRBJ1-1|TRBV4-3|NA|NA
CASSQDSGRTEAFF
TGCGCCAGCAGCCAAGACTCAGGGAGGACTGAAGCTTTCTTT
>TRBJ2-2|TRBV30|NA|NA
CAWLQGRVTGELFF
TGTGCCTGGTTGCAGGGGCGGGTAACCGGGGAGCTGTTTTTT
>TRBJ2-7|TRBV27|once|NA
CASSESSYEQYF
TGTGCCAGCAGCGAAAGCTCCTACGAGCAGTACTTC
>TRBJ2-7|TRBV9|few|NA
CASSVGSLGGYEQYF
TGTGCCAGCAGCGTAGGGTCGCTCGGAGGCTACGAGCAGTACTTC
>TRBJ2-7|TRBV6-5|NA|NA
CASRHHYEQYF
TGTGCCAGCAGACACCACTACGAGCAGTACTTC
>TRBJ2-7|TRBV5-6|NA|TRBD1
CASSLVGTGNEQYF
TGTGCCAGCAGCTTGGTGGGGACAGGGAACGAGCAGTACTTC
>TRBJ1-3|TRBV30|NA|TRBD1
CAWETGGNSGNTIYF
TGTGCCTGGGAAACAGGGGGCAACTCTGGAAACACCATATATTTT
>TRBJ1-2|TRBV6-5|NA|NA
CASSYSYPNYGYTF
TGTGCCAGCAGTTACTCGTATCCCAACTATGGCTACACCTTC
>TRBJ1-1|TRBV18|NA|NA
CASSPNRNTEAFF
TGTGCCAGCTCACCTAACAGGAACACTGAAGCTTTCTTT
>TRBJ1-2|TRBV7-2|NA|TRBD1
CASSTRTGDNYGYTF
TGTGCCAGCAGCACCCGGACAGGGGATAACTATGGCTACACCTTC
>TRBJ1-2|TRBV25-1|NA|TRBD1
CASSAGTGGYGYTF
TGTGCCAGCAGTGCCGGGACAGGGGGCTATGGCTACACCTTC
>TRBJ2-7|TRBV28|few|TRBD2
CASSSGSSGEQYF
TGTGCCAGCAGTAGCGGGAGCTCTGGCGAGCAGTACTTC
>TRBJ2-6|TRBV5-4|NA|NA
CASSLEPARVGANVLTF
TGTGCCAGCAGCTTGGAACCCGCGAGGGTCGGGGCCAACGTCCTGACTTTC
>TRBJ2-1|TRBV6-5|few|TRBD2
CARGTSVPNEQFF
TGTGCCAGAGGGACTAGCGTTCCCAATGAGCAGTTCTTC
>TRBJ2-7|TRBV27|NA|NA
CASKRSGNYEQYF
TGTGCCAGCAAACGGTCCGGGAACTACGAGCAGTACTTC
>TRBJ2-3|TRBV4-3|NA|TRBD2
CASSQEAYGGGFTDTQYF
TGCGCCAGCAGCCAAGAAGCCTATGGCGGGGGATTTACAGATACGCAGTATTTT
>TRBJ2-2|TRBV10-3|NA|NA
CAISGESNTGELFF
TGTGCCATTTCGGGGGAGTCGAACACCGGGGAGCTGTTTTTT
>TRBJ2-2|TRBV25-1|NA|TRBD2
CASSSGGAAGELFF
TGTGCCAGCAGTAGCGGGGGGGCGGCCGGGGAGCTGTTTTTT
>TRBJ1-4|TRBV11-2|few|TRBD1
CASSSGQMATNEKLFF
TGTGCCAGCAGCTCGGGACAGATGGCAACTAATGAAAAACTGTTTTTT
>TRBJ1-3|TRBV6-1|NA|NA
CASSIEEGSGNTIYF
TGTGCCAGCTCCATTGAAGAGGGCTCTGGAAACACCATATATTTT
>TRBJ2-5|TRBV5-1|NA|NA
CASSGGERETQYF
TGCGCCAGCAGCGGCGGGGAGAGGGAGACCCAGTACTTC
>TRBJ2-3|TRBV11-2|few|TRBD2
CASSSWTSAQTTDTQYF
TGTGCCAGCAGCTCCTGGACTAGCGCTCAAACGACAGATACGCAGTATTTT
>TRBJ1-2|TRBV30|once|NA
CAWSVWGSTLVYTF
TGTGCCTGGAGTGTATGGGGCAGCACCTTAGTCTACACCTTC
>TRBJ2-5|TRBV18|few|NA
CASSATVLGGGETQYF
TGTGCCAGCTCAGCCACCGTACTAGGAGGGGGCGAGACCCAGTACTTC
>TRBJ1-1|TRBV2|NA|TRBD1
CASRGQGSGTEAFF
TGTGCCAGCAGGGGACAGGGGTCAGGCACTGAAGCTTTCTTT
>TRBJ2-7|TRBV27|NA|TRBD2
CASNSGLAGSEQYF
TGTGCCAGCAACTCGGGACTAGCGGGGTCCGAGCAGTACTTC
>TRBJ1-2|TRBV27|NA|NA
CASSGGSYGYTF
TGTGCCAGCAGTGGGGGCAGCTATGGCTACACCTTC
>TRBJ1-2|TRBV5-1|NA|NA
CASSLVAGSNYGYTF
TGCGCCAGCAGCTTGGTGGCAGGGTCTAACTATGGCTACACCTTC
>TRBJ2-5|TRBV2|NA|TRBD2
CASSEPGLAGDRYETQYF
TGTGCCAGCAGTGAACCTGGACTAGCGGGGGATAGGTATGAGACCCAGTACTTC
>TRBJ2-1|TRBV10-2|NA|TRBD1
CASSEVWTGVYNEQFF
TGCGCCAGCAGCGAAGTATGGACAGGGGTTTACAATGAGCAGTTCTTC